Presented here are 15 T cell receptor beta chains from one specimen sequenced in a study of lymphopenia after photon versus proton radiotherapy (dated by TCRdb to the late 2010s). Library creation used the immunoSEQ multiplex PCR assay. This immuneACCESS table, as held by TCRdb, lists in-frame sequences with V and J called but not all clones. Of the missing ones, under half trace to an unresolved V gene in checked studies; the others have no known cause. This sample gives approximately 150,000 clones in total; 75% to 90% of them show up just once. In total, the top ten clones hold approximately 4.6% of the sample. Here the sequenced sample was peripheral blood, taken from a patient treated with photon-based radiotherapy. The receptors stem from a man over 45 with gastric cancer.

The chain carries TRBV5-1 and TRBJ2-5, with D possibly being TRBD1 or TRBD2 (7 bases each). Trimming removed 7 bases at V and 2 bases at J, with 15 bases between. Germline V gene sequence: CDR1 SGHRS, CDR2 YFSETQ. The CDR3 consists of 14 residues. Here the CDR3 reads CASQTGRGQETQYF. The CDR3 DNA reads TGCGCCAGCCAGACAGGGAGGGGGCAAGAGACCCAGTACTTC.

The rearrangement links TRBV6-6 to TRBJ1-2, with D hard to call. With 2 bases removed from V and 8 bases from J, the gap between germline ends came to 15 bases. The germline V gene has CDR1 MNHNY and CDR2 SVGAGI (reference sequence). The CDR3 is 14 amino acids. The CDR3 sequence: CASSYGSDAAGYTF. The CDR3 bases are TGTGCCAGCAGTTACGGGTCGGACGCAGCGGGCTACACCTTC.

This sequence joins TRBV5-8 and TRBJ2-1, with 11 bases matching TRBD2. The length of the CDR3 is 19 residues. Germline assignment: CDR1 SGHTS and CDR2 YDEGEE. V was clipped by 0 bases and J by 0 bases; unmatched bases: 8. Here the CDR3 reads CASSLAVLAGVFSYNEQFF. For the CDR3, the DNA is TGTGCCAGCAGCTTGGCAGTACTAGCGGGAGTGTTCTCCTACAATGAGCAGTTCTTC.

V gene TRBV19 combines with J gene TRBJ2-1, with 9 bases fitting TRBD2. CDR3 length equals 14 residues. V shed 2 bases and J 12 bases; nucleotides not matched to a gene: 8. The germline CDR1 and CDR2 sequences are LNHDA and SQIVND (reference sequence). The CDR3 region is CASSISSGRSAQFF. CDR3 coding DNA: TGTGCCAGTAGTATAAGTAGCGGGAGATCAGCGCAGTTCTTC.

The chain couples TRBV5-5 to TRBJ2-1; the D gene is possibly TRBD2 (5 bases). V was pared by 5 bases and J by 4 bases, with 19 bases between. The CDR3 totals 16 residues. Germline CDR1 and CDR2: SGHKS and YYEKEE (reference sequence). This chain's CDR3 is CASSQNSPGYYNEQFF. The CDR3 DNA sequence: TGTGCCAGCAGTCAAAACAGCCCGGGGTATTACAATGAGCAGTTCTTC.

The chain joins TRBV6-4 to TRBJ1-5; D may be TRBD1 (5 bases). Germline V gives CDR1 MRHNA, CDR2 SNTAGT. V lost 4 bases, J lost 7 bases, and 11 bases lay in between. The CDR3 extends over 13 amino acids. In nucleotides, the CDR3 is TGTGCCAGCAGTGTTAGTTGGGGCCAGCCCCAGCATTTT. Its translation: CASSVSWGQPQHF.

This sequence joins TRBV7-2 and TRBJ2-5; TRBD1 might be the D (6 bases). The germline V gene encodes CDR1 SGHTA and CDR2 FQGNSA. The CDR3 sequence is 14 residues long. V lost 5 bases to trimming and J lost 2 bases, with 12 bases between them. CDR3 nucleotides: TGTGCCAGCAGCAGTTGGACAGTACAAGAGACCCAGTACTTC. Its protein product is CASSSWTVQETQYF.

The chain recombines TRBV5-4 with TRBJ2-2; TRBD2 matches at 14 bases. Germline lookup yields CDR1 SGHNT and CDR2 YYREEE (reference sequence). With V trimmed by 3 bases and J by 4 bases, 8 bases remained unmatched. The CDR3 runs 18 residues. The CDR3 coding sequence is TGTGCCAGCAGCTCCGGGACTAGCGGGAGTATTGGCACCGGGGAGCTGTTTTTT. Translated: CASSSGTSGSIGTGELFF.

There are many counts of this clone. The V and J genes are TRBV2 and TRBJ2-7, with D possibly being TRBD1 or TRBD2 (5 bases each). V was shortened by 6 bases and J by 3 bases, with 15 bases between the two germline ends. Germline V CDR1 and CDR2: SNHLY, FYNNEI. The CDR3 is 14 residues long. CDR3 DNA sequence: TGTGCCAGCAGACCGGGACGGAACATCTACGAGCAGTACTTC. Protein sequence: CASRPGRNIYEQYF.

This clone was seen just once. The gene calls are TRBV20-1 and TRBJ2-1; D ambiguous. The V and J ends lost 7 bases and 3 bases respectively, with 7 bases between them. Per germline, CDR1 DFQATT and CDR2 SNEGSKA (reference sequence). This CDR3 contains 11 residues. As DNA, the CDR3 is TGCAGTGGGTACGTCTACAATGAGCAGTTCTTC. Its translation: CSGYVYNEQFF.

This clone was seen a single time. In DNA form, the CDR3 reads TGTGCCAGCAGCGTAGGTGGGCAGTACTTC. It specifies CASSVGGQYF. J is TRBJ2-7 and V is TRBV9; D is unresolved. Per the germline V gene, CDR1 is SGDLS and CDR2 is YYNGEE. Trimming cost V 0 bases and J 9 bases, with 4 bases left between them. The CDR3 sequence is 10 residues long.

The chain links TRBV11-2 to TRBJ1-2; TRBD1 aligns across 8 bases. From germline, CDR1 is SGHAT and CDR2 FQNNGV. With V trimmed by 6 bases and J by 3 bases, 12 bases remained unmatched. This CDR3 region has 16 residues. The CDR3 coding sequence is TGTGCCAGCAGTAGTGGCGCTACAGGGGGACACTATGGCTACACCTTC. Protein sequence: CASSSGATGGHYGYTF.

V gene TRBV7-2 combines with J gene TRBJ2-7; 9 nucleotides line up with TRBD1. This CDR3 is 14 amino acids long. Looked up from germline, CDR1 is SGHTA and CDR2 is FQGNSA. Losses at the gene ends were 3 bases for V and 5 bases for J; bases not matched to a gene: 5. CDR3 nucleotides: TGTGCCAGCAGCTTCCCGGGACAGGGAAACGAGCAGTACTTC. This gives the protein CASSFPGQGNEQYF. The full variable domain, rest sourced from reference TRBV7-2 and TRBJ2-7, is GAGVSQSPSNKVTEKGKDVELRCDPISGHTALYWYRQSLGQGLEFLIYFQGNSAPDKSGLPSDRFSAERTGGSVSTLTIQRTQQEDSAVYLCASSFPGQGNEQYFGPGTRLTVT.

The V and J genes are TRBV30 and TRBJ1-5; TRBD1 is a possible D gene (6 bases). Deletions cut 0 bases from V and 5 bases from J, with 11 bases between. The CDR3 covers 14 residues. From germline, CDR1 is GTSNPN and CDR2 SVGIG (reference sequence). This CDR3 is CAWSVKGVDQPQHF. The CDR3 DNA reads as TGTGCCTGGAGTGTTAAGGGGGTCGATCAGCCCCAGCATTTT.

The rearrangement uses TRBV9 and TRBJ2-5, with D unresolved. V was pared by 0 bases and J by 5 bases, with 11 bases between. This CDR3 region has 14 residues. CDR1 and CDR2 from the germline V gene are SGDLS and YYNGEE. The CDR3 protein is CASSVGWEGETQYF. The CDR3 nucleotides read TGTGCCAGCAGCGTAGGCTGGGAAGGGGAGACCCAGTACTTC.